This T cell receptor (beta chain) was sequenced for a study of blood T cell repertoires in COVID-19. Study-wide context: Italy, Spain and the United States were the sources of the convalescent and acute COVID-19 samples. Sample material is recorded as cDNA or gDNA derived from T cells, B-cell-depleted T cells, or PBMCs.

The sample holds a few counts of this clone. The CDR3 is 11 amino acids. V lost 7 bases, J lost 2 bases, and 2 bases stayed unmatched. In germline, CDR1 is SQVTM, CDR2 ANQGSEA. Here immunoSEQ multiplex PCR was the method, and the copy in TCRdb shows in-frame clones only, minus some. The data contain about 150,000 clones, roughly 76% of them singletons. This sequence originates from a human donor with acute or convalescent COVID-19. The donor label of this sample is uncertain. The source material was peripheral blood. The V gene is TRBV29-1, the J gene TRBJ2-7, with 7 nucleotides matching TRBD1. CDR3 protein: CSAGTAYEQYV. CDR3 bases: TGCAGCGCCGGGACAGCCTACGAGCAGTACGTC.